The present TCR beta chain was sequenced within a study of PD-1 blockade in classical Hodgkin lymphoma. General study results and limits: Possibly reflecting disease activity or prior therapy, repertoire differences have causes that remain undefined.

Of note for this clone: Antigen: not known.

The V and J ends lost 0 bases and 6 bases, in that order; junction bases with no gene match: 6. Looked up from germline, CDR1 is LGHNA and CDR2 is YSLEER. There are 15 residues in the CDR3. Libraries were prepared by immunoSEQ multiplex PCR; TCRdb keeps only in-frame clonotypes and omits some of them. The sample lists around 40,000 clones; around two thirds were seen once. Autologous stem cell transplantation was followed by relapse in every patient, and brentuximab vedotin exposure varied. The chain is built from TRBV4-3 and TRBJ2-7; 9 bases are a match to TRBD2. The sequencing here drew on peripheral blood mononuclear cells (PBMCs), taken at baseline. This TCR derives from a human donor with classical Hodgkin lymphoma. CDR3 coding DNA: TGCGCCAGCAGCCAAGATCTAGCGGGATCGGGCGAGCAGTACTTC. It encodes CASSQDLAGSGEQYF.